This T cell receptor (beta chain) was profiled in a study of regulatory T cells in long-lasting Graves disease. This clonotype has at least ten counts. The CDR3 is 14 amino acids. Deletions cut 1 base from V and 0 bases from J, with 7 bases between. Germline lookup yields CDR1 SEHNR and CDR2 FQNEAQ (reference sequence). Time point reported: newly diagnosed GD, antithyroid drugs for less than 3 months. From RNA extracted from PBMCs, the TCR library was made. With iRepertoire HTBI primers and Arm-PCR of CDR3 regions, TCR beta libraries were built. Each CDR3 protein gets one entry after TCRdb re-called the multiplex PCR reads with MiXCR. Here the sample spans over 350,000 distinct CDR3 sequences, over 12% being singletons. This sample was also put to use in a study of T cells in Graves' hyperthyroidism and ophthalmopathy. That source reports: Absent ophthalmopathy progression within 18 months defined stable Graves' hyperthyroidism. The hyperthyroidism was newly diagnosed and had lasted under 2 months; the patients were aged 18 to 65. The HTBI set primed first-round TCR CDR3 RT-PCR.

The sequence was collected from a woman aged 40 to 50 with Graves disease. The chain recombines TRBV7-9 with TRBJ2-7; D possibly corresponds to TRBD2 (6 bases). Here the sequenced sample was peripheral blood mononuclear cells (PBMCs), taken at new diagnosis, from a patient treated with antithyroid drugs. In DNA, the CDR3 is TGTGCCAGCAGCTTAGGCGGGGTCTCCTACGAGCAGTACTTC. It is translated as CASSLGGVSYEQYF.